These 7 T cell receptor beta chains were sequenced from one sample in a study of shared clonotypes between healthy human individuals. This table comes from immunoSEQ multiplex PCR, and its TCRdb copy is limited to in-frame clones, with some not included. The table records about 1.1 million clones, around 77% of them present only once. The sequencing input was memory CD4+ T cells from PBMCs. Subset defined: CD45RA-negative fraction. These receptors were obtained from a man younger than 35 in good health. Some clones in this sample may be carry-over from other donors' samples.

The CDR3 DNA is TGTGCCAGCAGCCGGGGACAGGGTGAGACCCAGTACTTC. This encodes CASSRGQGETQYF. The gene calls are TRBV9 and TRBJ2-5; 9 positions agree with TRBD1. The germline gives CDR1 SGDLS, CDR2 YYNGEE. Trimming removed 4 bases from V and 5 bases from J; junction bases left unmatched: 3. This CDR3 contains 13 residues. Filled out from reference TRBV9 and TRBJ2-5, the complete variable domain reads DSGVTQTPKHLITATGQRVTLRCSPRSGDLSVYWYQQSLDQGLQFLIQYYNGEERAKGNILERFSAQQFPDLHSELNLSSLELGDSALYFCASSRGQGETQYFGPGTRLLVL.

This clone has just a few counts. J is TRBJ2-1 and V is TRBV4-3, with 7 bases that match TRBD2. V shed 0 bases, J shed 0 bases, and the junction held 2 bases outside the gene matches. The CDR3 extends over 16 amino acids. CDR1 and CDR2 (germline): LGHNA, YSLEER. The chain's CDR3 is CASSQEGGSSYNEQFF. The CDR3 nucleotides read TGCGCCAGCAGCCAAGAGGGCGGGAGCTCCTACAATGAGCAGTTCTTC.

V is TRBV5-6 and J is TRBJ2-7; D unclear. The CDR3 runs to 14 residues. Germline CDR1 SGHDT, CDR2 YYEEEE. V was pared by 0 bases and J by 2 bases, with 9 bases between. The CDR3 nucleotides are TGTGCCAGCAGCTTGGCTGGGGTAACCTACGAGCAGTACTTC. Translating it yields CASSLAGVTYEQYF.

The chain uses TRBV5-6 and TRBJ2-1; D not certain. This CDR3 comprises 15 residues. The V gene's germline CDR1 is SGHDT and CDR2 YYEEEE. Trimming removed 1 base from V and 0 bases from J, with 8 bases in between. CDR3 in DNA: TGTGCCAGCAGCTTGCTCACCTCCTCCTACAATGAGCAGTTCTTC. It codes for CASSLLTSSYNEQFF.

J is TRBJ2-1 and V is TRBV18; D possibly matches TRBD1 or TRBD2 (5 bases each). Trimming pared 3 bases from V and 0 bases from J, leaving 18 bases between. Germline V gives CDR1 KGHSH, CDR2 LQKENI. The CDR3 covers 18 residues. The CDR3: CASSPPSGRSSSYNEQFF. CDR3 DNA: TGTGCCAGCTCACCCCCTTCGGGACGTTCAAGCTCCTACAATGAGCAGTTCTTC.

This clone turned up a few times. For the CDR3, the DNA is TGTGCCAGTAGTGGGACAGGGGGACCTGGGGCCAACGTCCTGACTTTC. Amino acid sequence: CASSGTGGPGANVLTF. The chain carries TRBV19 and TRBJ2-6; 11 nucleotides align to TRBD1. There are 16 residues in the CDR3. Germline CDR1 LNHDA, CDR2 SQIVND (reference sequence). The J segment lost 2 bases and the V segment lost 5 bases, leaving 2 bases of the junction unmatched.

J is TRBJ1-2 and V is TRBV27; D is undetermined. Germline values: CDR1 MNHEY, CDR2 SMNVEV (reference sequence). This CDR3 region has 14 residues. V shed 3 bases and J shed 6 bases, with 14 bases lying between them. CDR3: CASSFADGGDGYTF. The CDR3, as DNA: TGTGCCAGCAGTTTCGCGGATGGCGGGGATGGCTACACCTTC.